These 26 T cell receptor beta chains share one sample of origin, sequenced in a study of CD8 T cells in ankylosing spondylitis. Using its own MiXCR run on the 5' RACE reads, TCRdb lists one record per CDR3 protein. The repertoire holds roughly 130,000 distinct CDR3 sequences, about 6.5% seen once, with over 9% in the top ten. Material: blood, either unsorted or a sorted T cell fraction (not recorded which). All receptors derive from a male donor with ankylosing spondylitis or in good health (not recorded which).

This clonotype was recorded at least ten times. The chain is built from TRBV11-2 and TRBJ2-1, with 7 bases matching TRBD2. The CDR3 totals 18 residues. Germline assignment: CDR1 SGHAT and CDR2 FQNNGV. V lost 5 bases, J lost 3 bases, and 16 bases stayed unmatched. The CDR3 here is CASSEDFSGGVLYNEQFF. For the CDR3, the DNA is TGTGCCAGCAGCGAAGACTTTAGTGGGGGGGTCCTCTACAATGAGCAGTTCTTC.

The V gene is TRBV30, the J gene TRBJ1-1; D is ambiguous. Trimming stripped 4 bases from V and 0 bases from J, with 15 bases between. From germline, CDR1 is GTSNPN and CDR2 SVGIG (reference sequence). This CDR3 spans 15 amino acids. Here the CDR3 DNA reads TGTGCCTGGACGGGCAGTAAGATAATGAACACTGAAGCTTTCTTT. It specifies CAWTGSKIMNTEAFF.

This clonotype was counted ten times or more. The chain joins TRBV7-2 to TRBJ2-1; 7 nucleotides align to TRBD1. This CDR3 contains 14 residues. V was pared by 5 bases and J by 8 bases, with 9 bases of the junction left unmatched. Germline V CDR1 and CDR2: SGHTA, FQGNSA. The chain's CDR3 is CASSNPYRGHEQFF. The CDR3 bases are TGTGCCAGCAGCAACCCTTACAGGGGTCATGAGCAGTTCTTC.

This clonotype has more than one count but fewer than ten. Because the CDR3's place on the DNA is in doubt, the DNA is left out and the CDR3 is given as listed by TCRdb. The gene calls are TRBV6-1 and TRBJ2-7; the table's D call, TRBD1, has no DNA check behind it. With termini counted, the CDR3 has 11 amino acids. Germline-derived CDR1 and CDR2 are MNHNS and SASEGT. The CDR3 sequence: CASSEFGTGSF.

At least ten counts were recorded for this clonotype. V is TRBV5-1 and J is TRBJ1-2; D is perhaps TRBD1 (6 bases). The germline V gene has CDR1 SGHRS and CDR2 YFSETQ. V lost 0 bases, J lost 4 bases, and 10 bases lay in between. The CDR3 covers 14 residues. The CDR3 loop reads CASSLAPDSYGYTF. The DNA of the CDR3 is TGCGCCAGCAGCTTGGCCCCGGACAGCTATGGCTACACCTTC.

Many counts were recorded for this clonotype. The CDR3 coding sequence is TGTGCCTGGCGACTCCTAGGGAGGAACACCGGGGAGCTGTTTTTT. It codes for CAWRLLGRNTGELFF. The rearrangement links TRBV30 to TRBJ2-2; possibly TRBD2 for D (5 bases). Germline CDR1 and CDR2: GTSNPN and SVGIG (reference sequence). The length of the CDR3 is 15 residues. V was trimmed by 5 bases and J by 1 base, leaving 14 bases between them.

In the case of this clonotype: This may arise from a read error, as a much more abundant clone is one base away. The rearrangement uses TRBV6-5 and TRBJ2-7, with D possibly TRBD2 on 6 matching bases. V lost 4 bases, J lost 0 bases, and 16 bases lay in between. Per germline, CDR1 MNHEY and CDR2 SVGAGI. This CDR3 has 16 residues. Written as DNA, the CDR3 is TGTGCCAGCAGTTGCGCTGGGCGGGGCGGCTCCTACGAGCAGTACTTC. Its translation is CASSCAGRGGSYEQYF.

This clonotype was counted ten times or more. The gene calls are TRBV12-3 or TRBV12-4 and TRBJ2-1, with 8 positions matching TRBD1. V lost 6 bases and J lost 2; bases outside the gene matches: 6. The CDR3 is made up of 15 amino acids. The CDR3 region is CASSIGTGAYNEQFF. CDR3 coding DNA: TGTGCCAGCAGCATCGGGACAGGAGCCTACAATGAGCAGTTCTTC.

The table lists this clonotype with many counts. The gene calls are TRBV11-2 and TRBJ1-4; tentatively, D is TRBD1 (5 bases). The length of the CDR3 is 13 residues. V was clipped by 5 bases and J by 5 bases, with 9 bases between them. Germline loops: CDR1 SGHAT, CDR2 FQNNGV. CDR3 loop: CASSRGRNEKLFF. DNA of the CDR3: TGTGCCAGCAGCCGGGGCCGAAATGAAAAACTGTTTTTT.

This clonotype was recorded many times. The chain links TRBV28 to TRBJ1-5; D is undetermined. Looked up from germline, CDR1 is MDHEN and CDR2 is SYDVKM. The CDR3 consists of 12 residues. Trimming stripped 4 bases from V and 5 bases from J, with 6 bases between. CDR3 in amino acids: CASSSTDQPQHF. For the CDR3, the DNA is TGTGCCAGCAGTTCCACAGATCAGCCCCAGCATTTT.

This clonotype was counted at least ten times. This chain connects TRBV20-1 to TRBJ2-7; D perhaps matches TRBD2 (6 bases). The CDR3 loop spans 16 amino acids. Trimming took 0 bases from V and 0 from J, leaving 15 bases between them. Germline values: CDR1 DFQATT, CDR2 SNEGSKA (reference sequence). CDR3 residues: CSARDRYGAGSYEQYF. The CDR3 coding sequence is TGCAGTGCTAGAGATCGCTACGGAGCGGGCTCCTACGAGCAGTACTTC.

There are many counts of this clonotype. The chain combines TRBV18 with TRBJ1-1; no definite D call. V dropped 3 bases and J dropped 7 bases, with 18 bases sitting between them. The germline gives CDR1 KGHSH, CDR2 LQKENI. This CDR3 is 15 amino acids long. The CDR3 loop reads CASSPISGGWNEAFF. The CDR3 DNA reads TGTGCCAGCTCACCCATCTCGGGAGGATGGAATGAAGCTTTCTTT.

On this clonotype: A read error is possible here, since a much larger clone lies one base away. V gene TRBV20-1 combines with J gene TRBJ2-1; 15 bases line up with TRBD2. J gave up 8 bases and V 0 bases, and 5 bases lay outside the gene matches. Germline CDR1 DFQATT, CDR2 SNEGSKA (reference sequence). This CDR3 comprises 16 residues. Here the CDR3 reads CSARERGLAGGYEQFF. The DNA for the CDR3 is TGCAGTGCTAGAGAACGAGGACTAGCGGGAGGGTATGAGCAGTTCTTC.

This clonotype was counted many times. This chain uses TRBV12-3 or TRBV12-4 with TRBJ2-7; D uncertain. The CDR3 covers 11 residues. The V and J ends lost 3 bases and 5 bases respectively, with 5 bases between them. CDR3 nucleotide sequence: TGTGCCAGCAGTTTTCATGACGAGCAGTACTTC. Its translation is CASSFHDEQYF.

The sample holds many counts of this clonotype. The chain joins TRBV20-1 to TRBJ2-3; a weak D match, TRBD2 (5 bases). Between the trimmed V and J ends, which lost 1 base and 1 base, there was a span of 12 bases. Germline CDR1 is DFQATT and CDR2 is SNEGSKA (reference sequence). This CDR3 comprises 15 residues. CDR3: CSARVPLRGTDTQYF. The CDR3 nucleotides read TGCAGTGCTAGAGTTCCTTTGCGGGGCACAGATACGCAGTATTTT.

This clonotype was observed many times. The V gene is TRBV20-1, the J gene TRBJ1-5, with D hard to call. The germline V gene has CDR1 DFQATT and CDR2 SNEGSKA (reference sequence). There are 10 residues in the CDR3. Trimming left V 7 bases short and J 7 bases short, with 8 bases between. DNA of the CDR3: TGCAGTGTGGGGAGACAGCCCCAGCATTTT. It is translated as CSVGRQPQHF.

This chain uses TRBV12-3 or TRBV12-4 with TRBJ2-7, with 10 bases aligning to TRBD1. V lost 5 bases, J lost 7 bases, and 5 bases stayed unmatched. CDR3 length: 13 amino acids. The CDR3 sequence is CASSGDRGREQYF. The CDR3 DNA reads TGTGCCAGCAGTGGGGACAGGGGAAGGGAGCAGTACTTC.

The chain links TRBV12-5 to TRBJ1-1, with D maybe TRBD1 (6 bases). Germline V CDR1 and CDR2: LGHNT, FRNRAP. CDR3 length: 15 residues. V was trimmed by 5 bases and J by 2 bases, leaving 15 bases between them. CDR3 loop: CASGGGQSYNTEAFF. CDR3 nucleotide sequence: TGTGCTAGTGGTGGCGGACAGAGCTACAACACTGAAGCTTTCTTT.

This clonotype has a count of ten or more. This chain uses TRBV12-3 or TRBV12-4 with TRBJ2-4; D ambiguous. Trimming left V 3 bases short and J 6 bases short, with 9 bases between. This CDR3 contains 13 residues. For the CDR3, the DNA is TGTGCCAGCAGTTTGAAGATCGTAAACATTCAGTACTTC. The encoded protein is CASSLKIVNIQYF.

This clonotype has ten or more counts. The V call is TRBV12-3 or TRBV12-4, the J call TRBJ2-4; TRBD1 aligns across 8 bases. V was pared by 7 bases and J by 1 base, with 6 bases of the junction left unmatched. CDR3 length equals 15 residues. The CDR3, as DNA: TGTGCCAGCAATCCTCGGACAGGGGCCAAAAACATTCAGTACTTC. Translating it yields CASNPRTGAKNIQYF.

This clonotype has ten or more counts. The chain couples TRBV7-9 to TRBJ2-7, with 10 bases fitting TRBD1. V was clipped by 8 bases and J by 5 bases; unmatched bases: 12. The CDR3 totals 15 residues. Germline-derived CDR1 and CDR2 are SEHNR and FQNEAQ (reference sequence). The CDR3 DNA sequence: TGTGCCAGCTCCGAACCGGGACAGGGGAAGGACGAGCAGTACTTC. Amino acid sequence: CASSEPGQGKDEQYF.

The rearrangement joins TRBV6-1 to TRBJ1-2; 9 bases map to TRBD1. The junction had 6 bases not matched to a gene; V was cut back by 6 bases and J by 7 bases. The germline V gene encodes CDR1 MNHNS and CDR2 SASEGT. CDR3 length equals 13 residues. The CDR3 reads CASSSRDRVGYTF. In nucleotides, the CDR3 is TGTGCCAGCAGCTCCCGGGACAGGGTTGGCTACACCTTC.

This clonotype has at least ten counts. CDR3 protein: CSVTHRLAQETQYF. The CDR3 DNA follows: TGCAGCGTTACCCATCGACTAGCCCAAGAGACCCAGTACTTC. The V gene is TRBV29-1, the J gene TRBJ2-5; 7 nucleotides align to TRBD2. The CDR3 length is 14 residues. Germline V gene lookup returns CDR1 SQVTM and CDR2 ANQGSEA. V trimming: 5 bases; J trimming: 1 base; junction bases outside the gene matches: 7.

This clonotype was counted many times. The chain combines TRBV7-2 with TRBJ2-7; TRBD1 or TRBD2 may be the D gene (5 bases each). Trimming took 5 bases from V and 4 from J, leaving 12 bases between them. This CDR3 is 13 amino acids long. From germline, CDR1 is SGHTA and CDR2 FQGNSA. The CDR3 coding sequence is TGTGCCAGCAGCGTAGGGACGGAGTACGAGCAGTACTTC. Translation gives CASSVGTEYEQYF.

This clonotype was seen many times. The chain employs TRBV4-1 and TRBJ1-3; D call uncertain. Trimming took off 2 bases at V and 0 bases at J, with 5 bases between the two ends. In germline, CDR1 is MGHRA, CDR2 YSYEKL. This CDR3 has 14 amino acids. The CDR3 loop reads CASSQWISGNTIYF. CDR3 bases: TGCGCCAGCAGCCAATGGATCTCTGGAAACACCATATATTTT.

This clonotype has a count of ten or more. The V gene is TRBV20-1, the J gene TRBJ1-2; TRBD1 is a possible D gene (5 bases). Germline V gene sequence: CDR1 DFQATT, CDR2 SNEGSKA (reference sequence). This CDR3 comprises 13 residues. The V end lost 5 bases, the J end lost 8 bases, and 18 bases lay between the germline ends. The CDR3, as DNA: TGCAGTGCTCGGACGGCGGAGGGGTACGGCTACACCTTC. This sequence encodes CSARTAEGYGYTF.